The T cell receptor beta chain under discussion was sequenced for a study of blood T cell repertoires in COVID-19. Only in-frame clones appear in the TCRdb table, and some are missing; sequencing was by immunoSEQ multiplex PCR. This repertoire shows 39,000 or so clones, around 83% found once; its top ten account for approximately 45%. The CDR3 has 16 amino acids. With V trimmed by 3 bases and J by 2 bases, 5 bases remained unmatched. CDR1 is MGHRA and CDR2 is YSYEKL in the germline V gene. V is TRBV4-1 and J is TRBJ2-5, with 11 bases matching TRBD2. Sequencing was done on a sample of peripheral blood. This clonotype was obtained from a woman of 80 years or more with active or convalescent COVID-19. CDR3 sequence reads: CASSQPGTSGQETQYF. The CDR3 DNA reads TGCGCCAGCAGCCAGCCCGGGACTAGCGGACAAGAGACCCAGTACTTC.